These T cell receptor beta chains were read from a single sample in a study of T cells after yellow fever vaccination. TCRdb used MiXCR to reprocess the 5' RACE reads, holding one entry per CDR3 protein. The sample has approximately 300,000 distinct CDR3 sequences, roughly a tenth seen once. The source was CD4+ T cells sorted from PBMCs, collected 45 days after the yellow fever booster vaccination. The receptors come from a man between 18 and 35 years old who received the YFV17D yellow fever vaccine. Both conserved end residues are part of each CDR3. D genes are given only for firm matches. Size tells how often a clone was seen (once, few, many) or the class of an expanded clone, and some rows leave it out.

cdr3_aa | cdr3_nt | j_call | v_call | clone_size | d_call
CASSQTAKETQYF | TGCGCCAGCAGCCAAACGGCCAAAGAGACCCAGTACTTC | TRBJ2-5 | TRBV5-1 | few | .
CASSQRTVPYGYTF | TGTGCCAGCAGCCAACGGACAGTGCCTTATGGCTACACCTTC | TRBJ1-2 | TRBV3-1 | few | .
CATSRDPGETQYF | TGTGCCACCAGCAGAGATCCAGGGGAGACCCAGTACTTC | TRBJ2-5 | TRBV15 | . | .
CASSPGSSNLALHF | TGTGCCAGCAGCCCAGGGTCCTCAAATTTGGCCCTCCACTTT | TRBJ1-6 | TRBV28 | . | .
CASGTSTDTQYF | TGTGCCAGCGGAACTAGCACAGATACGCAGTATTTT | TRBJ2-3 | TRBV2 | many | .
CASSFYPGLNTEAFF | TGTGCCAGCAGCTTTTATCCAGGGCTGAACACTGAAGCTTTCTTT | TRBJ1-1 | TRBV5-5 | . | .
CASSLLNQPQHF | TGTGCCAGCAGCCTATTAAATCAGCCCCAGCATTTT | TRBJ1-5 | TRBV7-9 | few | .
CSAPRTSGGTDTQYF | TGCAGTGCTCCCAGGACTAGCGGGGGCACAGATACGCAGTATTTT | TRBJ2-3 | TRBV20-1 | many | TRBD2
CASSLETGKNEKLFF | TGTGCCAGCAGCTTGGAAACAGGGAAGAATGAAAAACTGTTTTTT | TRBJ1-4 | TRBV5-4 | . | .
CSARDLQRGYQETQYF | TGCAGTGCTAGAGATCTGCAGCGGGGGTACCAAGAGACCCAGTACTTC | TRBJ2-5 | TRBV20-1 | . | TRBD2
CASSTTGIRETQYF | TGTGCCAGTAGTACGACAGGGATTCGGGAGACCCAGTACTTC | TRBJ2-5 | TRBV19 | few | TRBD1
CASQRWGEPPGETQYF | TGTGCCAGCCAGCGGTGGGGGGAACCCCCTGGAGAGACCCAGTACTTC | TRBJ2-5 | TRBV27 | . | .
CAITPGTGNLETQYF | TGTGCCATCACCCCCGGGACAGGGAACCTCGAGACCCAGTACTTC | TRBJ2-5 | TRBV10-3 | few | TRBD1
CASRATPTSTDTQYF | TGTGCCAGCAGGGCTACCCCGACCAGCACAGATACGCAGTATTTT | TRBJ2-3 | TRBV4-2 | few | .
CASRAGQGATDTQYF | TGTGCCAGCAGGGCCGGACAGGGGGCCACAGATACGCAGTATTTT | TRBJ2-3 | TRBV7-9 | . | TRBD1
CSVEEWGSPEAFF | TGCAGCGTTGAAGAGTGGGGGTCCCCAGAAGCTTTCTTT | TRBJ1-1 | TRBV29-1 | few | .
CSGTDRVGETQYF | TGCAGCGGTACAGACAGGGTAGGAGAGACCCAGTACTTC | TRBJ2-5 | TRBV29-1 | . | TRBD1
CASSGGSGVTDTQYF | TGTGCCAGCAGTGGAGGGAGCGGGGTCACAGATACGCAGTATTTT | TRBJ2-3 | TRBV2 | few | TRBD2
CASSAGNRGPYEQYF | TGTGCCAGCAGCGCTGGGAACAGGGGACCCTACGAGCAGTACTTC | TRBJ2-7 | TRBV5-6 | few | TRBD1
CAWSPRATEAFF | TGTGCCTGGAGCCCGCGGGCCACTGAAGCTTTCTTT | TRBJ1-1 | TRBV30 | . | .
CASSLTLLRGNIQYF | TGTGCCAGCAGTTTGACCCTATTGAGGGGGAACATTCAGTACTTC | TRBJ2-4 | TRBV12-3/TRBV12-4 | few | .
CASSQAANTGELFF | TGCGCCAGCAGCCAGGCCGCGAACACCGGGGAGCTGTTTTTT | TRBJ2-2 | TRBV4-3 | few | .
CAWQRGPRGDTQYF | TGTGCCTGGCAGCGGGGACCTAGAGGAGATACGCAGTATTTT | TRBJ2-3 | TRBV30 | few | TRBD2
CASSTWTGGGTEAFF | TGTGCCAGCAGTACCTGGACAGGGGGGGGCACTGAAGCTTTCTTT | TRBJ1-1 | TRBV12-3/TRBV12-4 | . | TRBD1
CASSIRAIQETQYF | TGTGCCAGCAGTATTAGGGCCATACAAGAGACCCAGTACTTC | TRBJ2-5 | TRBV6-5 | . | .
CASSPGGPTQYF | TGTGCCAGCAGCCCCGGGGGGCCGACCCAGTACTTC | TRBJ2-5 | TRBV7-2 | . | .
CASSVESRGLDGYTF | TGTGCCAGCAGCGTAGAGTCTCGGGGTCTCGATGGCTACACCTTC | TRBJ1-2 | TRBV9 | few | .
CASRLDLATQETQYF | TGTGCCAGCAGACTCGACTTGGCCACACAAGAGACCCAGTACTTC | TRBJ2-5 | TRBV5-4 | . | .
CASSPDSGRKQETQYF | TGCGCCAGCAGCCCGGATAGCGGGAGAAAACAAGAGACCCAGTACTTC | TRBJ2-5 | TRBV4-1 | . | TRBD2
CSARVARGATTGELFF | TGCAGTGCTAGAGTAGCGCGGGGGGCAACCACCGGGGAGCTGTTTTTT | TRBJ2-2 | TRBV20-1 | . | TRBD2
CATPAGAENTEAFF | TGTGCCACCCCCGCGGGGGCGGAGAACACTGAAGCTTTCTTT | TRBJ1-1 | TRBV24-1 | many | .
CSASAQGFGYGYTF | TGCAGTGCGTCCGCTCAGGGTTTCGGCTATGGCTACACCTTC | TRBJ1-2 | TRBV20-1 | . | .
CASSNRGTDTQYF | TGTGCCAGCAGCAACAGGGGCACAGATACGCAGTATTTT | TRBJ2-3 | TRBV4-2 | few | .
CSARDAGRQFTDTQYF | TGCAGTGCTAGAGATGCGGGCCGCCAATTCACAGATACGCAGTATTTT | TRBJ2-3 | TRBV20-1 | . | .
CASSAPGFVEQYF | TGTGCCTCTTCAGCGCCAGGGTTCGTCGAGCAGTACTTC | TRBJ2-7 | TRBV18 | few | .
CASRARQGYSPLHF | TGTGCCAGCAGAGCCCGACAGGGGTATTCACCCCTCCACTTT | TRBJ1-6 | TRBV2 | few | TRBD1
CASRVFQGNTGELFF | TGTGCCAGCAGGGTTTTCCAGGGGAACACCGGGGAGCTGTTTTTT | TRBJ2-2 | TRBV11-2 | few | .
CASSQSRVSETQYF | TGCGCCAGCAGCCAATCCCGGGTTTCAGAGACCCAGTACTTC | TRBJ2-5 | TRBV4-3 | many | .
CASSYDRNQPQHF | TGTGCCAGCAGTTACGACAGGAATCAGCCCCAGCATTTT | TRBJ1-5 | TRBV6-5 | many | .
CASTDYRTDTQYF | TGTGCCAGCACCGACTACCGCACAGATACGCAGTATTTT | TRBJ2-3 | TRBV6-2/TRBV6-3 | . | .
CASSQEPASNTGELFF | TGTGCCAGCAGCCAAGAACCAGCATCGAACACCGGGGAGCTGTTTTTT | TRBJ2-2 | TRBV3-1 | few | .
CASSLTAGASNTGELFF | TGTGCCAGCAGCTTAACAGCGGGGGCCTCGAACACCGGGGAGCTGTTTTTT | TRBJ2-2 | TRBV7-9 | few | TRBD2
CASSRSDSGNQPQHF | TGTGCCAGCAGCCGCTCTGACAGCGGCAATCAGCCCCAGCATTTT | TRBJ1-5 | TRBV7-9 | few | .
CATSPSRGANEKLFF | TGTGCCACCAGCCCCAGCAGGGGGGCTAATGAAAAACTGTTTTTT | TRBJ1-4 | TRBV15 | . | TRBD1
CASSRGWTGEPFF | TGTGCCAGTAGTAGGGGATGGACAGGAGAACCTTTCTTT | TRBJ1-1 | TRBV19 | . | TRBD1
CASSFRGLIETQYF | TGTGCCAGCAGTTTTAGGGGGCTGATTGAGACCCAGTACTTC | TRBJ2-5 | TRBV12-3/TRBV12-4 | many | TRBD1
CSVATGGTKNIQYF | TGCAGCGTCGCAACCGGGGGGACCAAAAACATTCAGTACTTC | TRBJ2-4 | TRBV29-1 | . | TRBD2
CASSQDGQGRDTQYF | TGCGCCAGCAGCCAAGACGGACAGGGCCGGGATACGCAGTATTTT | TRBJ2-3 | TRBV4-1 | . | TRBD1
CASTPGQVTDTQYF | TGTGCCAGCACCCCGGGACAGGTCACAGATACGCAGTATTTT | TRBJ2-3 | TRBV7-9 | . | TRBD1
CASSPQALNTGELFF | TGTGCCAGCAGCCCCCAAGCACTGAACACCGGGGAGCTGTTTTTT | TRBJ2-2 | TRBV12-3/TRBV12-4 | few | .
CASSEQVAEDTQYF | TGCGCCAGCAGTGAGCAGGTAGCTGAGGATACGCAGTATTTT | TRBJ2-3 | TRBV10-2 | few | .
CASSQVEGATNEKLFF | TGCGCCAGCAGCCAAGTGGAGGGAGCAACTAATGAAAAACTGTTTTTT | TRBJ1-4 | TRBV4-1 | few | .
CATSGTGRYNEQFF | TGTGCCACCAGTGGGACAGGGAGGTACAATGAGCAGTTCTTC | TRBJ2-1 | TRBV24-1 | few | TRBD1
CASSPQRDRGYEQYF | TGTGCCAGCTCACCTCAACGGGACAGGGGGTACGAGCAGTACTTC | TRBJ2-7 | TRBV18 | few | TRBD1
CSARLTASGNTIYF | TGCAGTGCTCGCCTGACAGCCTCTGGAAACACCATATATTTT | TRBJ1-3 | TRBV20-1 | . | .
CASKEGDYGYTF | TGTGCCAGCAAGGAGGGAGACTATGGCTACACCTTC | TRBJ1-2 | TRBV6-2/TRBV6-3 | . | .
CASSHEGTAYTF | TGTGCCAGCAGCCATGAGGGGACAGCCTACACCTTC | TRBJ1-2 | TRBV3-1 | few | TRBD1
CASSQQGLAGGTDTQYF | TGCGCCAGCAGCCAGCAGGGACTAGCGGGGGGCACAGATACGCAGTATTTT | TRBJ2-3 | TRBV4-3 | . | TRBD2
CASSQWALAGTTDTQYF | TGTGCCAGCAGCCAATGGGCCCTAGCGGGGACCACAGATACGCAGTATTTT | TRBJ2-3 | TRBV3-1 | . | TRBD2
CSALMTGGDTQYF | TGCAGTGCTTTGATGACAGGGGGAGATACGCAGTATTTT | TRBJ2-3 | TRBV20-1 | few | TRBD1